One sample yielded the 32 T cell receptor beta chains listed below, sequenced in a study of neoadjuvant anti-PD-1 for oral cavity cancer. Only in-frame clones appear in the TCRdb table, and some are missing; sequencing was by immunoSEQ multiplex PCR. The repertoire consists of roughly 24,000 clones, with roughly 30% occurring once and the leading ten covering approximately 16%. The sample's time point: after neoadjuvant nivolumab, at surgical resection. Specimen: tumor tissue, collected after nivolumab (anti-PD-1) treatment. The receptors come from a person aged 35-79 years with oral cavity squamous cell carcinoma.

CDR3 DNA: TGTGCCAGCAGTGACAGGGACACCGGGGAGCTGTTTTTT. Translated: CASSDRDTGELFF. The chain is built from TRBV6-4 and TRBJ2-2; D is uncertain. CDR1 and CDR2 from the germline V gene are MRHNA and SNTAGT. This CDR3 has 13 residues. Trimming removed 2 bases from V and 3 bases from J, with 4 bases in between.

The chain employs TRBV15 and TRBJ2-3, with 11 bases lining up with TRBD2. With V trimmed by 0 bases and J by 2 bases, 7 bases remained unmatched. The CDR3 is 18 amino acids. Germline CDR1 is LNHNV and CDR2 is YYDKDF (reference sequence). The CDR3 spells CATSRDPRTSGYTDTQYF. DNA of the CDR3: TGTGCCACCAGCAGAGATCCAAGGACTAGCGGGTACACAGATACGCAGTATTTT.

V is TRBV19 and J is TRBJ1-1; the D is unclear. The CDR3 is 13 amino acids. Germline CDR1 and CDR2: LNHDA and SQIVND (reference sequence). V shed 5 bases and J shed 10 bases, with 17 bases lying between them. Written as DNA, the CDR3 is TGTGCCAGTAGTCCCCCTGAGGTCTCCAGAGCTTTCTTT. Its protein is CASSPPEVSRAFF.

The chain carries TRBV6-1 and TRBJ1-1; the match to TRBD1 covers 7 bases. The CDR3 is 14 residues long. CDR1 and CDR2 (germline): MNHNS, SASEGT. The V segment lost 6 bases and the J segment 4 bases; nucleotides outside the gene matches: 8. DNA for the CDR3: TGTGCCAGCAGCACCGGGACAGCGACCACTGAAGCTTTCTTT. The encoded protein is CASSTGTATTEAFF.

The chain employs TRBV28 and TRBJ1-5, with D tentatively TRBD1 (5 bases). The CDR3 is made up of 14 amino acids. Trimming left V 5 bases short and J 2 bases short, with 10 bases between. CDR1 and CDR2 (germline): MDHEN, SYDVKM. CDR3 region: CASSDSTGNQPQHF. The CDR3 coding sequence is TGTGCCAGCAGTGACAGCACGGGCAATCAGCCCCAGCATTTT.

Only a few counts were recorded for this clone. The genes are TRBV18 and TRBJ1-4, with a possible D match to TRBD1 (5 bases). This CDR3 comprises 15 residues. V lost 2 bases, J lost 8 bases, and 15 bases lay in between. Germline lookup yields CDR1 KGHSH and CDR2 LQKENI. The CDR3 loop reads CASSPFSQGEEKLFF. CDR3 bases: TGTGCCAGCTCACCATTCTCGCAGGGAGAGGAAAAACTGTTTTTT.

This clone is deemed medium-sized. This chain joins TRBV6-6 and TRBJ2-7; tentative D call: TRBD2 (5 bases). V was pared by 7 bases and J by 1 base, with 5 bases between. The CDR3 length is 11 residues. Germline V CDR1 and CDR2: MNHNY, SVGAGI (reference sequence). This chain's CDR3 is CASTGSYEQYF. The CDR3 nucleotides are TGTGCCAGCACGGGGTCCTACGAGCAGTACTTC.

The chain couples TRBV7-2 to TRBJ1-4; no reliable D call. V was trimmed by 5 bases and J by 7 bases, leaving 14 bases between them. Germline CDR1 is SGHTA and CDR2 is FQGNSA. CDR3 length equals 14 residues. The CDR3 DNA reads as TGTGCCAGCAGCCGGGGAGGGATTGGTGAAAAACTGTTTTTT. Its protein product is CASSRGGIGEKLFF.

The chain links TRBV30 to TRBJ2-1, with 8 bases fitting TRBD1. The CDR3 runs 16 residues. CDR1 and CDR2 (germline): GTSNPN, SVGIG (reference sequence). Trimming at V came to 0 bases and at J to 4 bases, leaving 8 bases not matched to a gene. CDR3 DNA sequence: TGTGCCTGGAGTGTACCGGGACAGGCGAATTACAATGAGCAGTTCTTC. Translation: CAWSVPGQANYNEQFF.

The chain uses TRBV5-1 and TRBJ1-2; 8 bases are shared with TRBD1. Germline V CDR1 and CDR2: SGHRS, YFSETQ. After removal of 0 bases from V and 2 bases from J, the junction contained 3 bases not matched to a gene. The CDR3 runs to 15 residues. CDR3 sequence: CASSLETGANYGYTF. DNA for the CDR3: TGCGCCAGCAGCTTGGAGACAGGGGCGAACTATGGCTACACCTTC.

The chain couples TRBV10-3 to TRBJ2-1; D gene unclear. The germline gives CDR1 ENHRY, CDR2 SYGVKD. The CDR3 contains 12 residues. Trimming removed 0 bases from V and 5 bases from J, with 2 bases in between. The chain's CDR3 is CAISESDNEQFF. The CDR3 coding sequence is TGTGCCATCAGTGAGTCCGACAATGAGCAGTTCTTC.

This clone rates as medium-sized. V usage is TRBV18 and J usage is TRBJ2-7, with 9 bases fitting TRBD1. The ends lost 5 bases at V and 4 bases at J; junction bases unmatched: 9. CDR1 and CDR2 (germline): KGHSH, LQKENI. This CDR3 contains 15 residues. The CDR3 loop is CASSAGTGRFYEQYF. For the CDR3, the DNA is TGTGCCAGCTCAGCAGGGACAGGGCGGTTTTACGAGCAGTACTTC. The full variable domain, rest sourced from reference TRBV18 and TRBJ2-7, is NAGVMQNPRHLVRRRGQEARLRCSPMKGHSHVYWYRQLPEEGLKFMVYLQKENIIDESGMPKERFSAEFPKEGPSILRIQQVVRGDSAAYFCASSAGTGRFYEQYFGPGTRLTVT.

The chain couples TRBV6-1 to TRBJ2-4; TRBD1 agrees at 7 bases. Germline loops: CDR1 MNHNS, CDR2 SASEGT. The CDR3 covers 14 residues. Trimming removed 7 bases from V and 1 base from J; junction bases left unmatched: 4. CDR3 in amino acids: CASNEQGAKNIQYF. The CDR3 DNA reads TGTGCCAGCAACGAACAGGGGGCCAAAAACATTCAGTACTTC.

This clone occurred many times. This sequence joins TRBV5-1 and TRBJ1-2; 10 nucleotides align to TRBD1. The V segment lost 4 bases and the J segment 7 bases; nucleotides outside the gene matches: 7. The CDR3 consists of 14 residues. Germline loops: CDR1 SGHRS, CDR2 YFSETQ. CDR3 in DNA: TGCGCCAGCAGCACGGGACAGGGGACCTCTGGCTACACCTTC. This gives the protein CASSTGQGTSGYTF.

In DNA form, the CDR3 reads TGTGCCAGCAGTTACTCGCCGGGAGAAGCTGGAAACACCATATATTTT. Protein: CASSYSPGEAGNTIYF. The chain joins TRBV6-6 to TRBJ1-3; D remains unclear. V lost 0 bases and J 2 bases, leaving 11 bases between the germline ends. CDR3 size: 16 residues. Per the germline V gene, CDR1 is MNHNY and CDR2 is SVGAGI (reference sequence).

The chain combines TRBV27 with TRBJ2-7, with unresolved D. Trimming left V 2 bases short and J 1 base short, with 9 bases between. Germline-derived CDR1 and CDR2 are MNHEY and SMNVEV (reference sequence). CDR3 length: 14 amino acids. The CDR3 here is CASSLIDGSYEQYF. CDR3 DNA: TGTGCCAGCAGTTTAATTGACGGGTCCTACGAGCAGTACTTC.

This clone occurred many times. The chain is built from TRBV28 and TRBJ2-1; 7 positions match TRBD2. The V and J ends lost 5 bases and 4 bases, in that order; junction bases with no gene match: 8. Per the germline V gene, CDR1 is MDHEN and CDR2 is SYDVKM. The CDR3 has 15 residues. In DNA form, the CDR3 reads TGTGCCAGCAGTCCAACCTCTAGCGGATACAATGAGCAGTTCTTC. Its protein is CASSPTSSGYNEQFF.

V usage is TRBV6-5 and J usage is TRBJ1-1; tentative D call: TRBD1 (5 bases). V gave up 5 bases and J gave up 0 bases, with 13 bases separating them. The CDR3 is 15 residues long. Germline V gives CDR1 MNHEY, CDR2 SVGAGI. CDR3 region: CASSITGNMNTEAFF. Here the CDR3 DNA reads TGTGCCAGCAGTATTACAGGTAACATGAACACTGAAGCTTTCTTT.

As DNA, the CDR3 is TGTGCCAGCAGCTTAGTAGCGGGAGATTCCGAGCAGTACTTC. Its protein is CASSLVAGDSEQYF. The V gene is TRBV7-2, the J gene TRBJ2-7; 9 nucleotides match TRBD2. CDR3 length: 14 residues. Germline assignment: CDR1 SGHTA and CDR2 FQGNSA. The ends lost 1 base at V and 6 bases at J; junction bases unmatched: 4.

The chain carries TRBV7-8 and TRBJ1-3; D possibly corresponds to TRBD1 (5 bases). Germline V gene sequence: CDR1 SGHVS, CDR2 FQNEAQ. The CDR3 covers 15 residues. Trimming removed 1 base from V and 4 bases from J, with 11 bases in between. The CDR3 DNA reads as TGTGCCAGCAGCTTAGGAGGGGTTGGAGGAAACACCATATATTTT. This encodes CASSLGGVGGNTIYF.

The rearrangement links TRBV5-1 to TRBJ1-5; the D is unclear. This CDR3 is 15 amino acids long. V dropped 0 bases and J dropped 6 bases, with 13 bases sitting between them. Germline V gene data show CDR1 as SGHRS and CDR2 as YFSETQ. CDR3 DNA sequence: TGCGCCAGCAGCTTGGCCCCAGGACGGGGTCAGCCCCAGCATTTT. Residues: CASSLAPGRGQPQHF. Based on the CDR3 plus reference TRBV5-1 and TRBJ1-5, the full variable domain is KAGVTQTPRYLIKTRGQQVTLSCSPISGHRSVSWYQQTPGQGLQFLFEYFSETQRNKGNFPGRFSGRQFSNSRSEMNVSTLELGDSALYLCASSLAPGRGQPQHFGDGTRLSIL.

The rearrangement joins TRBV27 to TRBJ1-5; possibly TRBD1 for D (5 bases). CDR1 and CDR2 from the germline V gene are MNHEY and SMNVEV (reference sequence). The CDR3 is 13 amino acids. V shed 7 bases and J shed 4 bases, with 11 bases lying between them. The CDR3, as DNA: TGTGCCAGCACCACGGGGGGGAATCAGCCCCAGCATTTT. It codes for CASTTGGNQPQHF.

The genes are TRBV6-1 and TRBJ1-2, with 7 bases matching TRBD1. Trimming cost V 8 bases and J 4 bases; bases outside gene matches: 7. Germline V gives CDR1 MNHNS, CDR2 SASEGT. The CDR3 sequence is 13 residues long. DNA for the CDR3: TGTGCCAGCCGGACAGGTTCGTCCTATGGCTACACCTTC. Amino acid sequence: CASRTGSSYGYTF.

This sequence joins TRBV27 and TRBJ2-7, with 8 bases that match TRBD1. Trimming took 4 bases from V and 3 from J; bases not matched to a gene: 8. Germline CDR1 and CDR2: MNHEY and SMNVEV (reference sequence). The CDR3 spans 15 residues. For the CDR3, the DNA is TGTGCCAGCAGTTCCCCTTCGACAGGGGACTACGAGCAGTACTTC. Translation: CASSSPSTGDYEQYF.

Here the CDR3 reads CASSQDETGGTGYGYTF. The DNA of the CDR3 is TGCGCCAGCAGCCAAGATGAGACAGGGGGGACTGGCTATGGCTACACCTTC. The chain recombines TRBV4-1 with TRBJ1-2; TRBD1 aligns across 9 bases. With 0 bases clipped from V and 4 bases from J, the junction kept 9 bases outside the gene matches. The CDR3 loop spans 17 amino acids. Germline V gene sequence: CDR1 MGHRA, CDR2 YSYEKL.

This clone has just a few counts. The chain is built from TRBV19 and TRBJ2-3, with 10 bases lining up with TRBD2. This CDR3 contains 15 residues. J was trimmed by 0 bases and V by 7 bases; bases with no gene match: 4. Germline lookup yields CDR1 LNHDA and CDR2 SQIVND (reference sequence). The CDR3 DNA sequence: TGTGCCAGTACCTCACTAGCGGGGAGCACAGATACGCAGTATTTT. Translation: CASTSLAGSTDTQYF.

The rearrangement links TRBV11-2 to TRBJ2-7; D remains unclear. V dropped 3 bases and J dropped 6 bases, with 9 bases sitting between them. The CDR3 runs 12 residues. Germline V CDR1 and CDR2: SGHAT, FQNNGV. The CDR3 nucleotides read TGTGCCAGCAGCTTCAGCGAGTCCGAGCAGTACTTC. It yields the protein CASSFSESEQYF.

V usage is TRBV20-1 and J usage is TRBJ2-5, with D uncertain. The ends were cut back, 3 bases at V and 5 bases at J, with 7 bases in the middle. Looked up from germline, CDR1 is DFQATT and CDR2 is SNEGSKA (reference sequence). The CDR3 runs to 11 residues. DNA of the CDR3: TGCAGTGCTAGCCTAGGGGAGACCCAGTACTTC. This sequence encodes CSASLGETQYF.

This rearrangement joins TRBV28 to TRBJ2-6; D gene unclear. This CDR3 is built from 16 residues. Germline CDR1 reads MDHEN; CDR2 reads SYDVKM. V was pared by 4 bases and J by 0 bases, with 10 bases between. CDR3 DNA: TGTGCCAGCAGTTCTACGCGGCGCTCTGGGGCCAACGTCCTGACTTTC. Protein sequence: CASSSTRRSGANVLTF.

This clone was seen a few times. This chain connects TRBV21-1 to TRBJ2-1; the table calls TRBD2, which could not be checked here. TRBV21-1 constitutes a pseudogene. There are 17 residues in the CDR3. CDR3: CASSTRGWREGPNEQFF. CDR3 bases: TGTGCCAGCAGCACTAGGGGCTGGCGGGAGGGCCCCAATGAGCAGTTCTTC.

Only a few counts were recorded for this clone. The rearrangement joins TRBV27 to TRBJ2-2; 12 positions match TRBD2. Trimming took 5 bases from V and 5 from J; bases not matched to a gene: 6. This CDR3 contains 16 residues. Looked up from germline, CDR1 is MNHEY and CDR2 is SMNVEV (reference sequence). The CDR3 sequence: CASSQTSGRSTGELFF. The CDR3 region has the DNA TGTGCCAGCAGTCAAACTAGCGGGAGGTCAACCGGGGAGCTGTTTTTT.

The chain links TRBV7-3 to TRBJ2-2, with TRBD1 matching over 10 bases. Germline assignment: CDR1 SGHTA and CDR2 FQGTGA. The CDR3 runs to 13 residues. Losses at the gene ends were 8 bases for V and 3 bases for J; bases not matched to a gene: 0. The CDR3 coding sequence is TGTGCCAGCGGGACAGGGGACACCGGGGAGCTGTTTTTT. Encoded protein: CASGTGDTGELFF. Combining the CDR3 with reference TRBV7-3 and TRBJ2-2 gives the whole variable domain GAGVSQTPSNKVTEKGKYVELRCDPISGHTALYWYRQSLGQGPEFLIYFQGTGAADDSGLPNDRFFAVRPEGSVSTLKIQRTERGDSAVYLCASGTGDTGELFFGEGSRLTVL.